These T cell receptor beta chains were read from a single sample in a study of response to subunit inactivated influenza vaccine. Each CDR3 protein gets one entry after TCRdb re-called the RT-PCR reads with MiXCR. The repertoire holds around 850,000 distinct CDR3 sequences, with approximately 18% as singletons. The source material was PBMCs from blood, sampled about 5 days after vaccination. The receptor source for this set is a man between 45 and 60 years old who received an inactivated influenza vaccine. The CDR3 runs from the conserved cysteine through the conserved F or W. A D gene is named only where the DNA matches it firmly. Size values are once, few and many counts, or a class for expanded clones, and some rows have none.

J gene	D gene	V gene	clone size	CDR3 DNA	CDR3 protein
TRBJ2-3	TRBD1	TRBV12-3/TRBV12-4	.	TGTGCCAGCACCTGGACAGGGGGTACAGATACGCAGTATTTT	CASTWTGGTDTQYF
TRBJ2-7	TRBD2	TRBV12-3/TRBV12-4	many	TGTGCCAGCGGACTAGCCTACGAGCAGTACTTC	CASGLAYEQYF
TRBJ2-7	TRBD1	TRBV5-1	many	TGCGCCAGCAGCTCCGGGACAGGGCCTACTCAGCAGTACTTC	CASSSGTGPTQQYF
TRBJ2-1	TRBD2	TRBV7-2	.	TGTGCCAGCAGCTTAACGGCGGGGGGGCGGGCTTACAATGAGCAGTTCTTC	CASSLTAGGRAYNEQFF
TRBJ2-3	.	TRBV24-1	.	TGTGCCACCAGTGAAGACAGTTTCACAGATACGCAGTATTTT	CATSEDSFTDTQYF
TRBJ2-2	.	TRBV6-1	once	TGTGCCAGCGTAAAAGGACAGTTTGCGAACACCGGGGAGCTGTTTTTT	CASVKGQFANTGELFF
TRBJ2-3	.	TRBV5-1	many	TGCGCCAGCAGCTTGGTTGGCAGAAGCACAGATACGCAGTATTTT	CASSLVGRSTDTQYF
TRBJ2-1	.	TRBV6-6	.	TGTGCCAGCAGTTCCCGGGGATCGGAGTTCTTC	CASSSRGSEFF
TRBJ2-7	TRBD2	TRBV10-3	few	TGTGCCATCGGAGAAGCGGGGGGGCGATCCGAGCAGTACTTC	CAIGEAGGRSEQYF
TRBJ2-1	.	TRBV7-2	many	TGTGCCAGCAGCTGGGGGGACGCACAGCAGTTCTTC	CASSWGDAQQFF
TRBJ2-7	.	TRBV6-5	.	TGTGCCAGCAGTTATAGGGATAGCTCCTACGAGCAGTACTTC	CASSYRDSSYEQYF
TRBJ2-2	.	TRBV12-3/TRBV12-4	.	TGTGCCAGCAGTTTAATGGGGGCCGGGGAGCTGTTTTTT	CASSLMGAGELFF
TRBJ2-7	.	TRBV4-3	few	TGCGCCAGCAGCCAAGAATTTATGGGAACCCACGAGCAGTACTTC	CASSQEFMGTHEQYF
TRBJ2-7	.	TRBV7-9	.	TGTGCCAGCAGCTTAGCGTCGGAAAACTACGAGCAGTACTTC	CASSLASENYEQYF
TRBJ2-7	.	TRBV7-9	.	TGTGCCAGCATGCAGTCAGGGGACGAGCAGTACTTC	CASMQSGDEQYF
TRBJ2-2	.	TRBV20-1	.	TGCAGTGCAACTCGGACCCCGATGGTTGGGGAGCTGTTTTTT	CSATRTPMVGELFF
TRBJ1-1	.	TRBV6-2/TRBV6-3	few	TGTGCCAGCAGTTACGACCGAGGAAGAGTGAACACTGAAGCTTTCTTT	CASSYDRGRVNTEAFF
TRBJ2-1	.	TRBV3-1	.	TGTGCCAGCAGCCAAGTCTGGACCTACATCAATGAGCAGTTCTTC	CASSQVWTYINEQFF
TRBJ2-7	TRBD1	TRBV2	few	TGTGCCAGCAGCTCGGGACAGAGATACGAGCAGTACTTC	CASSSGQRYEQYF
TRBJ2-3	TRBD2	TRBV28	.	TGTGCCAGCAGTACCTTAGCGGGAATAAGCACAGATACGCAGTATTTT	CASSTLAGISTDTQYF
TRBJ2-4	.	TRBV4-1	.	TGCGCCAGCAGCCAAGGGCCTTTAGCCAAAAACATTCAGTACTTC	CASSQGPLAKNIQYF
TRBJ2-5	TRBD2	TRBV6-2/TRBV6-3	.	TGTGCCAGCAGCCAGCCCGGGGGGAAAGAGACCCAGTACTTC	CASSQPGGKETQYF
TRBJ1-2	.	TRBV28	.	TGTGCCAGCAGTTGGGGACGAAGTATCTATGGCTACACCTTC	CASSWGRSIYGYTF
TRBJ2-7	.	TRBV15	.	TGTGCCACCAGCAGAGAGGGACCCGGGGAGCAGTACTTC	CATSREGPGEQYF
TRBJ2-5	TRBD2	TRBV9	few	TGTGCCAGCAGCGTAGACGGTAGCGGGAGGGTGCAGACCCAGTACTTC	CASSVDGSGRVQTQYF
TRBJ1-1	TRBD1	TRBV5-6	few	TGTGCCAGCAGCTACTTGACAGGGGGGAACACTGAAGCTTTCTTT	CASSYLTGGNTEAFF
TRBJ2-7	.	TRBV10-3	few	TGTGCCATCAGTGCCGAGAAATGGAGGAGGTGGGAGGACCTCGACGAGCAGTACTTC	CAISAEKWRRWEDLDEQYF
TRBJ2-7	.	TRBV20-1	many	TGCAGTGCTAGTTGGGGGTACGAGCAGTACTTC	CSASWGYEQYF
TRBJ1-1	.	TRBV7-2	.	TGTGCCCTGGGAGGCAGGGTGAACACTGAAGCTTTCTTT	CALGGRVNTEAFF
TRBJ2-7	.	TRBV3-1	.	TGTGCCAGCAGCGAAAGCTGGACGGGGAGCTCCTACGAGCAGTACTTC	CASSESWTGSSYEQYF
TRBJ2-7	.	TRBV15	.	TGTGCCACCAGCAGAGATGGGGTAGCGAGGGAGCAGTACTTC	CATSRDGVAREQYF
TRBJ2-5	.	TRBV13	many	TGTGCCAGCAGTAGAGGGGGAAACCAAGAGACCCAGTACTTC	CASSRGGNQETQYF
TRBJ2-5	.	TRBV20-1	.	TGCAGTGCTAGAGAGTTTTCTGACTACCAAGAGACCCAGTACTTC	CSAREFSDYQETQYF
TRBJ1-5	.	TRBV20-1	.	TGCAGTGCTACCAGACGGGGAGGGGGCAATCAGCCCCAGCATTTT	CSATRRGGGNQPQHF
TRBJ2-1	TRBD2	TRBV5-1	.	TGCGCCAGCAGCTCGGGGACTAGCGGGAACGGATTCAATGAGCAGTTCTTC	CASSSGTSGNGFNEQFF
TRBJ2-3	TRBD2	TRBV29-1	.	TGCAGCGTCCGGGGGAGAGCGGGAGAGGCCCCAGATACGCAGTATTTT	CSVRGRAGEAPDTQYF
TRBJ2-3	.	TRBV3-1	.	TGTGCCAGCAGCCAAGATTACGCAGGACCAGATACGCAGTATTTT	CASSQDYAGPDTQYF
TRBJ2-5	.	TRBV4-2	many	TGTGCCAGCAGCCAAGGGGGTTTCCAAGAGACCCAGTACTTC	CASSQGGFQETQYF
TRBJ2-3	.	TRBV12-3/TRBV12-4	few	TGTGCCAGCAGGTCCAAAAAGCCGGGCACAGATACGCAGTATTTT	CASRSKKPGTDTQYF
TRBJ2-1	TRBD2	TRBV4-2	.	TGTGCCAGCAGCCATCCACAACGACTAGCTACTTACAATGAGCAGTTCTTC	CASSHPQRLATYNEQFF
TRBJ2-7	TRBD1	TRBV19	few	TGTGCCACTTCCTCCCGAGGGGGCTGGGAGCAGTACTTC	CATSSRGGWEQYF
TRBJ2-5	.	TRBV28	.	TGTGCCAGCAGTTTTACAGCGGGCCAAGAGACCCAGTACTTC	CASSFTAGQETQYF
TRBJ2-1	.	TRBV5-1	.	TGCGCCAGCAGCCCGAGGGGGGGGCGTATCGATGAGCAGTTCTTC	CASSPRGGRIDEQFF
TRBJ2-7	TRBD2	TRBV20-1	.	TGCAGTGCTAGAGGAATAGCGGGAGGGTTCTACGAGCAGTACTTC	CSARGIAGGFYEQYF
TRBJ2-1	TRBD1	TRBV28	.	TGTGCCAGCAGTTTAGGGGGACAGGGGGCGGGCAATGAGCAGTTCTTC	CASSLGGQGAGNEQFF
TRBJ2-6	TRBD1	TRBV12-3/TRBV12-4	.	TGTGCCAGCAGTTCGACAGGGGGCAGGTCTGGGGCCAACGTCCTGACTTTC	CASSSTGGRSGANVLTF
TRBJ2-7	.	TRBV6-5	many	TGTGCCAGCAGTTACGAGGAATTCTCCTACGAGCAGTACTTC	CASSYEEFSYEQYF
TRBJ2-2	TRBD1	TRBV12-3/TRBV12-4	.	TGTGCCAGCAGTTTGGGGGACAGACATTACACCGGGGAGCTGTTTTTT	CASSLGDRHYTGELFF
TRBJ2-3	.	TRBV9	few	TGTGCCAGCAGCCCCCCTAGTGGGGGGGGCAGGGATACGCAGTATTTT	CASSPPSGGGRDTQYF
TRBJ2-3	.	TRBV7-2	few	TGTGCCAGCAGCTTGCAGGGGAGTGGCACAGATACGCAGTATTTT	CASSLQGSGTDTQYF
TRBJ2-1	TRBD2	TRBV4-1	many	TGCGCCAGCAGCCAAACAAGCGGGGGGGCCGTAGGTGAGCAGTTCTTC	CASSQTSGGAVGEQFF